This T cell receptor (beta chain) was observed in a study of blood T cell repertoires in COVID-19. Study at large: Sources were T cells, B-cell-depleted T cells, or PBMCs; the material itself was cDNA or gDNA.

In the study's own analysis: Using reference gene primer amplification, nucleated cell counts were estimated. Measured with immunoSEQ multiplex PCR; TCRdb has only the in-frame clones, and not every one. V, J and clone size reflect that table, while D and trimming were determined from the DNA. There are 110,000 to 150,000 clones in the sample; roughly 90% occur only once, and about 3.2% lies in the top ten. CDR1 and CDR2 (germline): GTSNPN, SVGIG (reference sequence). The CDR3 runs 17 residues. The V gene lost 0 bases and the J gene lost 7 bases, with 21 bases spanning the gap. Material for sequencing was peripheral blood. This clonotype was sampled from a man aged 55 to 70 with active or convalescent COVID-19. This chain joins TRBV30 and TRBJ1-4; D is undetermined. In DNA, the CDR3 is TGTGCCTGGAGTGTGAAGGCGGGTGTGGGATATCCTGAAAAACTGTTTTTT. This encodes CAWSVKAGVGYPEKLFF.